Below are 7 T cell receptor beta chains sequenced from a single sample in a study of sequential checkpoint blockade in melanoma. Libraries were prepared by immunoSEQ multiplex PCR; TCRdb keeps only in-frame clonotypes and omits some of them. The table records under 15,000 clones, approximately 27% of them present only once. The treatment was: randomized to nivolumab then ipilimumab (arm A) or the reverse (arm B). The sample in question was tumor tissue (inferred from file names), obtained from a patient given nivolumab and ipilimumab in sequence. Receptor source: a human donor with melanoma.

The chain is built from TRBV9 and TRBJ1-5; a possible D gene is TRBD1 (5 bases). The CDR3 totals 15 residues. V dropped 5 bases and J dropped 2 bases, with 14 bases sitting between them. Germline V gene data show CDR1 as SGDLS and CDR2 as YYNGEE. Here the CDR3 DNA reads TGTGCCAGCAGTGACCCCAGGGAGGGCAATCAGCCCCAGCATTTT. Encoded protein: CASSDPREGNQPQHF.

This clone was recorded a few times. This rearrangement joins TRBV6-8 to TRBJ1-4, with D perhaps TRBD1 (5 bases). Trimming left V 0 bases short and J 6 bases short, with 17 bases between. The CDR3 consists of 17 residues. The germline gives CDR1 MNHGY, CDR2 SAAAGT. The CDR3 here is CASSYSVVPGGYEKLFF. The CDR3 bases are TGTGCCAGCAGTTACTCAGTCGTGCCGGGGGGTTATGAAAAACTGTTTTTT.

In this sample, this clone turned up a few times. CDR3 amino acids: CASSYWTDGSPLHF. The CDR3 nucleotides are TGTGCCAGCAGTTACTGGACAGATGGTTCACCCCTCCACTTT. The chain carries TRBV6-8 and TRBJ1-6; possibly TRBD1 for D (6 bases). Germline values: CDR1 MNHGY, CDR2 SAAAGT. This CDR3 has 14 residues. The germline V and J ends were trimmed by 1 base and 9 bases, with 10 bases remaining between them.

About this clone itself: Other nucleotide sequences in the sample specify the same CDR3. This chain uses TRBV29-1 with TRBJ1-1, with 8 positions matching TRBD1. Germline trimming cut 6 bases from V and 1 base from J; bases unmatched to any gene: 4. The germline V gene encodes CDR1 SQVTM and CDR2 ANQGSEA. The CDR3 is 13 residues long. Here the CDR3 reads CSVRTGRNTEAFF. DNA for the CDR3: TGCAGCGTCAGGACAGGGCGGAACACTGAAGCTTTCTTT.

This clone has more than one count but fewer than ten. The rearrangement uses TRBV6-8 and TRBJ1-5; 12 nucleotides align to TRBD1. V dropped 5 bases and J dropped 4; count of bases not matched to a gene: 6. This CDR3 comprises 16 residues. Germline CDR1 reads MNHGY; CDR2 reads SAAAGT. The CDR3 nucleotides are TGTGCCAGCAGTAAGAGGGGACAGGGGGCAAATCAGCCCCAGCATTTT. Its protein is CASSKRGQGANQPQHF.

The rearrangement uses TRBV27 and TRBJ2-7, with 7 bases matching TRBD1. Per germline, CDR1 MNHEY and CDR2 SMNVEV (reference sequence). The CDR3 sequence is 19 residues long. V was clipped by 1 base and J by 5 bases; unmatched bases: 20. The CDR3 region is CASSLLQGPGKGANDEQYV. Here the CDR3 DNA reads TGTGCCAGCAGTTTATTGCAAGGGCCCGGCAAGGGGGCGAATGACGAGCAGTACGTC.

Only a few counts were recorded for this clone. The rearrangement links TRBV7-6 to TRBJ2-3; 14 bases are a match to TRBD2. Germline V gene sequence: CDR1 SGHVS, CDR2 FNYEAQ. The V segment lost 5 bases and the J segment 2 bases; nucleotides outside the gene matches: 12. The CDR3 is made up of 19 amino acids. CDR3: CASSPGGLAGASITDTQYF. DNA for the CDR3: TGTGCCAGCAGCCCAGGGGGACTAGCGGGGGCCAGCATCACAGATACGCAGTATTTT.